Presented here are 10 T cell receptor beta chains from one specimen sequenced in a study of sequential checkpoint blockade in melanoma. Sequenced by immunoSEQ multiplex PCR; TCRdb stores in-frame clones only, minus some. The sample carries around 18,000 clones, roughly two thirds recorded once. Treatment specified: randomized to nivolumab then ipilimumab (arm A) or the reverse (arm B). This specimen was CD8+ T cells sorted from blood (inferred from file names), taken from a patient given nivolumab and ipilimumab in sequence. The origin of the receptors is a human donor with melanoma.

This clone was detected only a few times. CDR3 in amino acids: CASSLVEGAGGYTF. In DNA form, the CDR3 reads TGTGCCAGCAGCTTAGTGGAGGGGGCAGGAGGCTACACCTTC. V is TRBV7-2 and J is TRBJ1-2, with TRBD1 identical over 7 bases. The CDR3 is 14 residues long. Looked up from germline, CDR1 is SGHTA and CDR2 is FQGNSA. Trimming at V came to 1 base and at J to 8 bases, leaving 7 bases not matched to a gene.

V is TRBV5-4 and J is TRBJ2-2; 7 bases fit TRBD1. There are 14 residues in the CDR3. Germline lookup yields CDR1 SGHNT and CDR2 YYREEE (reference sequence). The V and J ends lost 3 bases and 4 bases, in that order; junction bases with no gene match: 3. CDR3 residues: CASSYRGGTGELFF. The CDR3 region has the DNA TGTGCCAGCAGCTACAGGGGTGGCACCGGGGAGCTGTTTTTT.

V is TRBV15 and J is TRBJ1-1; D not certain. Germline loops: CDR1 LNHNV, CDR2 YYDKDF (reference sequence). The CDR3 contains 13 residues. V was pared by 0 bases and J by 11 bases, with 13 bases between. The CDR3: CATSRDLRRGAFF. The CDR3 DNA reads as TGTGCCACCAGCAGAGATCTGCGCCGCGGGGCTTTCTTT.

The chain is built from TRBV4-1 and TRBJ1-2; 9 bases line up with TRBD1. J lost 2 bases, V lost 1 base, and 5 bases had no gene match. Germline CDR1 and CDR2: MGHRA and YSYEKL. This CDR3 is built from 16 residues. The CDR3 region is CASSQATGTGNYGYTF. The CDR3 region has the DNA TGCGCCAGCAGCCAAGCAACCGGGACAGGGAACTATGGCTACACCTTC.

This clone is labeled medium-sized (0.01 to 0.1%). This chain uses TRBV18 with TRBJ2-7; TRBD1 matches 12 bases. V lost 3 bases, J lost 2 bases, and 2 bases stayed unmatched. The germline CDR1 and CDR2 sequences are KGHSH and LQKENI. CDR3 size: 15 residues. The CDR3 is CASSPRDRGPYEQYF. The CDR3 DNA follows: TGTGCCAGCTCACCCCGGGACAGGGGGCCCTACGAGCAGTACTTC.

The chain uses TRBV19 and TRBJ2-7; 7 bases are shared with TRBD1. V gave up 6 bases and J gave up 0 bases; unmatched junction bases: 2. Germline V gene data show CDR1 as LNHDA and CDR2 as SQIVND (reference sequence). The CDR3 loop spans 13 amino acids. CDR3 nucleotides: TGTGCCAGTAGGGACAGGAGCTCCTACGAGCAGTACTTC. Protein: CASRDRSSYEQYF.

This clone turned up a few times. The V gene is TRBV30, the J gene TRBJ2-2, with 13 bases identical to TRBD2. The CDR3 consists of 19 residues. Germline V gene lookup returns CDR1 GTSNPN and CDR2 SVGIG (reference sequence). V shed 2 bases and J 7 bases; nucleotides not matched to a gene: 16. In DNA, the CDR3 is TGTGCCTGGAGTCATCCCCTTGGACTAGCGGGAGAGGGGTACGGGGAGCTGTTTTTT. This encodes CAWSHPLGLAGEGYGELFF. The full variable domain, its missing parts supplied by reference TRBV30 and TRBJ2-2, is SQTIHQWPATLVQPVGSPLSLECTVEGTSNPNLYWYRQAAGRGLQLLFYSVGIGQISSEVPQNLSASRPQDRQFILSSKKLLLSDSGFYLCAWSHPLGLAGEGYGELFFGEGSRLTVL.

This clone rates as medium-sized. The gene calls are TRBV7-8 and TRBJ2-7; D is unresolved. Germline assignment: CDR1 SGHVS and CDR2 FQNEAQ. Trimming took 6 bases from V and 4 from J, leaving 7 bases between them. The CDR3 covers 11 residues. CDR3 amino acids: CASRNRYEQYF. CDR3 DNA sequence: TGTGCCAGCAGGAACAGATACGAGCAGTACTTC.

This rearrangement joins TRBV29-1 to TRBJ2-1; 7 bases agree with TRBD2. The V gene end was trimmed by 1 base and the J gene end by 7 bases; junction bases not matched to a gene: 7. Germline lookup yields CDR1 SQVTM and CDR2 ANQGSEA. The CDR3 loop spans 14 amino acids. The CDR3 protein is CSVEGVREWNEQFF. CDR3 DNA: TGCAGCGTTGAAGGGGTGCGGGAGTGGAATGAGCAGTTCTTC.

The rearrangement joins TRBV13 to TRBJ2-1, with 9 bases lining up with TRBD2. The length of the CDR3 is 16 residues. The germline V gene encodes CDR1 PRHDT and CDR2 FYEKMQ (reference sequence). The V gene end was trimmed by 4 bases and the J gene end by 7 bases; junction bases not matched to a gene: 11. In nucleotides, the CDR3 is TGTGCCAGCAGCTCCAGACTAGCGGTTACTGGGAATGAGCAGTTCTTC. Its translation: CASSSRLAVTGNEQFF.